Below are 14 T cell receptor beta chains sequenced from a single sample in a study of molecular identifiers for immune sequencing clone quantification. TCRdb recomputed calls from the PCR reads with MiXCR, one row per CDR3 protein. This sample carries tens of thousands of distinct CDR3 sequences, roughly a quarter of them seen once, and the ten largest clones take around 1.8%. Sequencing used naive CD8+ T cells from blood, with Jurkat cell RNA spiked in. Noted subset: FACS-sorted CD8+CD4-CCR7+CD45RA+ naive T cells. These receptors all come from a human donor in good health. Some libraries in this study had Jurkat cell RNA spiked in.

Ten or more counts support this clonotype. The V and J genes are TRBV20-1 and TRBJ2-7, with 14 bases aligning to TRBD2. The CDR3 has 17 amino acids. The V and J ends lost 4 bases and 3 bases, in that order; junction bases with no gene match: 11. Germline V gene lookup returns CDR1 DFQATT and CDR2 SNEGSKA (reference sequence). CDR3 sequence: CSANPGLAGARLYEQYF. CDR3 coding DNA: TGCAGTGCTAACCCGGGACTAGCGGGAGCCCGGCTCTACGAGCAGTACTTC.

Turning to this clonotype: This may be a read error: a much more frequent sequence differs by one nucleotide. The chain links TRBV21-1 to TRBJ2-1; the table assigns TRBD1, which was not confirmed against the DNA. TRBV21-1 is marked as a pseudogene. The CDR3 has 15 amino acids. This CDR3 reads CASSNRDRWLVEQFF. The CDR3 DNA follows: TGTGCCAGCAGCAACCGGGACAGGTGGCTTGTGGAGCAGTTCTTC.

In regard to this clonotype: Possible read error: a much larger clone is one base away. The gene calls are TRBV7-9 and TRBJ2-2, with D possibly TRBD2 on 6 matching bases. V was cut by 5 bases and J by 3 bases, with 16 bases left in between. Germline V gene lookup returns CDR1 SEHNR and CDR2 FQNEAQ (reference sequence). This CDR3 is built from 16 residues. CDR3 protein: CASSRPKGLYTGELFF. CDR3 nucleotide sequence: TGTGCCAGCAGCAGACCTAAAGGACTATACACCGGGGAGCTGTTTTTT.

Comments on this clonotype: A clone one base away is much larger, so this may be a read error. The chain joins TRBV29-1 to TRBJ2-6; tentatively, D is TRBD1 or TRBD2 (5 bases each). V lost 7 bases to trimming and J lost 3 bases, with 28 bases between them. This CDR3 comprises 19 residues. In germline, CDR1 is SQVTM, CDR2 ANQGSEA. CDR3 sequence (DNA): TGCAGCGACGAAAGAAAGGGACGTCGTCTCTTATATGGGGCCAACGTCCTGACTTTC. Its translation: CSDERKGRRLLYGANVLTF. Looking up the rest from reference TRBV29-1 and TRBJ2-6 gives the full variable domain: SAVISQKPSRDICQRGTSLTIQCQVDSQVTMMFWYRQQPGQSLTLIATANQGSEATYESGFVIDKFPISRPNLTFSTLTVSNMSPEDSSIYLCSDERKGRRLLYGANVLTFGAGSRLTVL.

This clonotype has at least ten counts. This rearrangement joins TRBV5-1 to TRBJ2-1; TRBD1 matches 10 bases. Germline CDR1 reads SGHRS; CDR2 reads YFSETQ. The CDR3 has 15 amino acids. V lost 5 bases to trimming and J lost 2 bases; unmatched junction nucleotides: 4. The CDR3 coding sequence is TGCGCCAGCAGAGAGGGACAGGGGCCCTACAATGAGCAGTTCTTC. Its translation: CASREGQGPYNEQFF.

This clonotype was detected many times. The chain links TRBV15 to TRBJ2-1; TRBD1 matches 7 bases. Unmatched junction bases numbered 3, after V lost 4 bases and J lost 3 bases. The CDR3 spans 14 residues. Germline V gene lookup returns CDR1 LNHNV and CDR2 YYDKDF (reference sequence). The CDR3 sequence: CATSTWTGYNEQFF. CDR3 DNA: TGTGCCACCAGCACGTGGACAGGCTACAATGAGCAGTTCTTC.

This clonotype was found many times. The CDR3 here is CASSQDTGGSNQPQHF. CDR3 coding DNA: TGCGCCAGCAGCCAAGACACAGGGGGGAGCAATCAGCCCCAGCATTTT. The chain recombines TRBV4-3 with TRBJ1-5; 8 bases are a match to TRBD1. V lost 0 bases to trimming and J lost 1 base; unmatched junction nucleotides: 2. Germline lookup yields CDR1 LGHNA and CDR2 YSLEER. The CDR3 extends over 16 amino acids.

CDR3: CASSLMSVQTDNQETQYF. The CDR3 DNA reads TGTGCCAGCAGCTTGATGTCGGTTCAGACAGACAACCAAGAGACCCAGTACTTC. This rearrangement joins TRBV7-8 to TRBJ2-5, with TRBD1 as a possible D gene (5 bases). The CDR3 has 18 amino acids. Looked up from germline, CDR1 is SGHVS and CDR2 is FQNEAQ. Trimming pared 3 bases from V and 0 bases from J, leaving 20 bases between.

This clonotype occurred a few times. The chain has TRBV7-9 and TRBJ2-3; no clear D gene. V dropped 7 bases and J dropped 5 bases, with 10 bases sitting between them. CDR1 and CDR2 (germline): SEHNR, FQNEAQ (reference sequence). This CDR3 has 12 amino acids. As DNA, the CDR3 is TGTGCCAGCACCTTCCTTAGAGATACGCAGTATTTT. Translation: CASTFLRDTQYF.

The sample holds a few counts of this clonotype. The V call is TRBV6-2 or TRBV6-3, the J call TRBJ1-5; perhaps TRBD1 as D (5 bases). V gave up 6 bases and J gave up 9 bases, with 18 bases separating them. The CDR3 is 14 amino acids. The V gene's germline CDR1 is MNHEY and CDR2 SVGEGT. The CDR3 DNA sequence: TGTGCCAGCAGCCCGGGGACGGCCTTGATGCCCCAGCATTTT. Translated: CASSPGTALMPQHF.

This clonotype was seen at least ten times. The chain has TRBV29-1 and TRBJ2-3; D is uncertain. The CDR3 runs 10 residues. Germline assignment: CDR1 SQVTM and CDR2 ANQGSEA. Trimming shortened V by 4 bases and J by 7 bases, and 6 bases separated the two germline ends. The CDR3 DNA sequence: TGCAGCGTTGTATCACATACGCAGTATTTT. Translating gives CSVVSHTQYF.

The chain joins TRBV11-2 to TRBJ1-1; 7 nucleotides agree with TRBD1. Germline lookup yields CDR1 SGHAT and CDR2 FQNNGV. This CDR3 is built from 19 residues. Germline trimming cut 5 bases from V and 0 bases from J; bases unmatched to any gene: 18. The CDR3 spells CASSMRRQGVRTMNTEAFF. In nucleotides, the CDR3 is TGTGCCAGCAGCATGCGGCGACAGGGAGTTCGAACGATGAACACTGAAGCTTTCTTT.

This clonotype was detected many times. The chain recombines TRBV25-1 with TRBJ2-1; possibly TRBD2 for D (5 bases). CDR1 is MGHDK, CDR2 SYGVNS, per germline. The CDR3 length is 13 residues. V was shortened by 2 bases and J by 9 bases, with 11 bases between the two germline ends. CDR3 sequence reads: CASSEGSLLEQFF. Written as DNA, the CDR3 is TGTGCCAGCAGTGAAGGGAGTCTGCTTGAGCAGTTCTTC.

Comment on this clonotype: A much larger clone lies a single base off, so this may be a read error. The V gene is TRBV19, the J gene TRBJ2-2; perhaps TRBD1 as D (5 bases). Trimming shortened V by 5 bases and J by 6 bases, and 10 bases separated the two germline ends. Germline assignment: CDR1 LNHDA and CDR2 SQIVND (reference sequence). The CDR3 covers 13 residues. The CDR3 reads CASSVEGAGELFF. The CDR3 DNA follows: TGTGCCAGTAGTGTTGAAGGGGCCGGGGAGCTGTTTTTT. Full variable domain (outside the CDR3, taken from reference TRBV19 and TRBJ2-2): DGGITQSPKYLFRKEGQNVTLSCEQNLNHDAMYWYRQDPGQGLRLIYYSQIVNDFQKGDIAEGYSVSREKKESFPLTVTSAQKNPTAFYLCASSVEGAGELFFGEGSRLTVL.